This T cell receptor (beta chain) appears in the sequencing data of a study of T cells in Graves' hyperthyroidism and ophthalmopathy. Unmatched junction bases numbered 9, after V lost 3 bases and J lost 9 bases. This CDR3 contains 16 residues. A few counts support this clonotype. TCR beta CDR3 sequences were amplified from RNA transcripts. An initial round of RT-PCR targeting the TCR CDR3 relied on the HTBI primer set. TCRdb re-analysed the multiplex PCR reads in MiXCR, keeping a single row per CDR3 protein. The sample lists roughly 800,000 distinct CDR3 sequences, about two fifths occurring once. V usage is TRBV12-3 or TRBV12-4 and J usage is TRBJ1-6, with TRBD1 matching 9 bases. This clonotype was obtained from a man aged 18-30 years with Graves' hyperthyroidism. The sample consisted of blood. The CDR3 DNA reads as TGTGCCAGCAGTTTTATGGGACAGGGTACTTCTTCACCCCTCCACTTT. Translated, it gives CASSFMGQGTSSPLHF.